The rows below give T cell receptor beta chains drawn from one sample of a study of blood T cell repertoires in COVID-19. Only in-frame clones appear in the TCRdb table, and some are missing; sequencing was by immunoSEQ multiplex PCR. The table lists 110,000 or so clones, around 84% of them singletons. Sequencing was performed on peripheral blood. Source of these receptors: a man aged 40-50 years with acute or convalescent COVID-19. Each CDR3 is given with its conserved first and last residue. The D gene is left open where the match is weak. Size values are once, few and many counts, or a class for expanded clones, and some rows have none.

j_call v_call clone_size d_call cdr3_aa cdr3_nt
TRBJ2-1 TRBV6-5 . . CASSLLTDNEQFF TGTGCCAGCAGTCTCCTAACAGACAATGAGCAGTTCTTC
TRBJ1-1 TRBV19 . TRBD1 CASRIQGGLDTEAFF TGTGCCAGTAGAATACAGGGGGGTCTTGACACTGAAGCTTTCTTT
TRBJ2-5 TRBV11-2 . TRBD2 CASRPAGGQRETQYF TGTGCCAGCAGACCAGCGGGGGGGCAACGAGAGACCCAGTACTTC
TRBJ2-1 TRBV7-3 . TRBD2 CASSSSGGFGEQFF TGTGCCAGCAGCTCGTCGGGGGGGTTCGGTGAGCAGTTCTTC
TRBJ2-3 TRBV11-2 . TRBD2 CASSSGLAGVTDTQYF TGTGCCAGCAGTTCCGGACTAGCGGGGGTCACAGATACGCAGTATTTT
TRBJ2-7 TRBV27 . TRBD1 CASSLSWDRSEQYF TGTGCCAGCAGTTTATCGTGGGACAGGAGCGAGCAGTACTTC
TRBJ1-1 TRBV7-3 . . CASSSPGWGEAFF TGTGCCAGCAGCTCCCCGGGTTGGGGCGAGGCTTTCTTT
TRBJ2-7 TRBV27 . . CASSTTGRDEQYF TGTGCCAGCAGTACTACAGGGCGCGACGAGCAGTACTTC
TRBJ1-1 TRBV6-1 few . CASSDVLGATNTEAFF TGTGCCAGCAGTGACGTGTTGGGGGCCACGAACACTGAAGCTTTCTTT
TRBJ1-1 TRBV5-6 . . CASSPGLSPEAFF TGTGCCAGCAGCCCAGGACTGAGCCCTGAAGCTTTCTTT
TRBJ2-1 TRBV2 . . CASRDWYSNEQFF TGTGCCAGCCGGGACTGGTACTCCAATGAGCAGTTCTTC
TRBJ1-5 TRBV7-9 . . CASSPGQTNQPQHF TGTGCCAGCAGCCCCGGACAGACCAATCAGCCCCAGCATTTT
TRBJ2-7 TRBV7-2 . . CASSLVQGDEQYF TGTGCCAGCAGCTTAGTCCAGGGCGACGAGCAGTACTTC
TRBJ2-7 TRBV11-2 . . CASSFNWGVGARVDEQYF TGTGCCAGCAGCTTCAATTGGGGAGTAGGCGCGCGAGTTGACGAGCAGTACTTC
TRBJ1-2 TRBV7-6 . TRBD1 CASSFHKDRGFNGYTF TGTGCCAGCAGCTTTCATAAGGACAGGGGATTTAATGGCTACACCTTC
TRBJ2-7 TRBV6-1 . TRBD1 CASSLTGLEQYF TGTGCCAGCAGTTTGACAGGGCTCGAGCAGTACTTC
TRBJ1-1 TRBV2 . TRBD1 CASRGQGVKGTEAFF TGTGCCAGCAGGGGACAGGGAGTAAAGGGCACTGAAGCTTTCTTT
TRBJ1-5 TRBV27 . . CASSSGLGNQPQHF TGTGCCAGCAGTTCGGGGTTGGGCAATCAGCCCCAGCATTTT
TRBJ2-1 TRBV5-6 . TRBD1 CASSLDRVIGDEQFF TGTGCCAGCAGCCTGGACAGGGTCATCGGAGATGAGCAGTTCTTC
TRBJ2-5 TRBV6-5 . TRBD1 CASSSDRGERETQYF TGTGCCAGCAGTTCGGACAGGGGGGAGCGAGAGACCCAGTACTTC
TRBJ2-5 TRBV5-1 . TRBD2 CASSRTSGGPQETQYF TGCGCCAGCAGCCGAACTAGCGGGGGCCCACAAGAGACCCAGTACTTC
TRBJ2-1 TRBV19 . . CASSIMGGSYNEQFF TGTGCCAGTAGTATAATGGGGGGCTCCTACAATGAGCAGTTCTTC
TRBJ1-2 TRBV7-9 . TRBD1 CASSLEGQGVDGYTF TGTGCCAGCAGCTTAGAGGGACAGGGGGTAGATGGCTACACCTTC
TRBJ2-2 TRBV6-2/TRBV6-3 . . CASSSDRRELFF TGTGCCAGCAGTTCCGACAGGCGGGAGCTGTTTTTT
TRBJ1-2 TRBV4-3 . . CASSPSVNYGYTF TGCGCCAGCAGCCCGAGCGTTAACTATGGCTACACCTTC
TRBJ1-2 TRBV7-2 few . CASRKAGGNYGYTF TGTGCCAGCAGGAAGGCGGGGGGTAACTATGGCTACACCTTC
TRBJ1-4 TRBV7-2 few . CASSLAQATNEKLFF TGTGCCAGCAGCTTAGCCCAGGCAACTAATGAAAAACTGTTTTTT
TRBJ2-5 TRBV7-2 few . CASSPPSPRETQYF TGTGCCAGCAGCCCCCCCTCCCCCAGAGAGACCCAGTACTTC
TRBJ1-5 TRBV27 . . CASSFTAPINQPQHF TGTGCCAGCAGTTTTACAGCCCCCATTAATCAGCCCCAGCATTTT
TRBJ2-1 TRBV24-1 . TRBD2 CATSGITSGGYNEQFF TGTGCCACCAGTGGTATCACTAGCGGGGGGTACAATGAGCAGTTCTTC
TRBJ2-1 TRBV19 . TRBD2 CASSRTLSGGDNEQFF TGTGCCAGTAGTCGCACCCTTAGCGGGGGGGACAATGAGCAGTTCTTC
TRBJ2-3 TRBV7-3 . TRBD2 CASSFSGGAPDTQYF TGTGCCAGCAGTTTCAGCGGGGGGGCTCCAGATACGCAGTATTTT
TRBJ1-5 TRBV10-3 . . CAARVSSNQPQHF TGTGCCGCCCGTGTGAGCAGCAATCAGCCCCAGCATTTT
TRBJ1-4 TRBV29-1 . . CSVDEVGASRNEKLFF TGCAGCGTTGACGAAGTGGGGGCTAGCCGCAATGAAAAACTGTTTTTT
TRBJ1-4 TRBV27 . . CASNNPGRGEKLFF TGTGCCAGCAATAATCCAGGGCGGGGTGAAAAACTGTTTTTT
TRBJ2-3 TRBV6-6 . TRBD2 CASSGPGLARTDTQYF TGTGCCAGCAGTGGACCGGGACTAGCAAGGACAGATACGCAGTATTTT
TRBJ1-3 TRBV7-3 . . CASSQQGFGNTIYF TGTGCCAGCAGCCAACAGGGTTTTGGAAACACCATATATTTT
TRBJ1-6 TRBV30 . TRBD1 CAWRATGGYSPLHF TGTGCCTGGAGGGCGACAGGGGGTTACTCACCCCTCCACTTT
TRBJ2-5 TRBV5-4 . TRBD1 CASSFDRVQETQYF TGTGCCAGCAGCTTCGACAGGGTTCAGGAGACCCAGTACTTC
TRBJ2-2 TRBV23-1 once . CASRSRRGGSNTGELFF TGCGCCAGTAGAAGTAGGAGGGGAGGTTCGAACACCGGGGAGCTGTTTTTT
TRBJ1-2 TRBV4-3 . TRBD1 CASSPDRTNYGYTF TGCGCCAGCAGCCCGGACAGGACTAACTATGGCTACACCTTC
TRBJ2-5 TRBV4-2 once TRBD2 CASSKPGLAGAQETQYF TGTGCCAGCAGCAAACCCGGACTAGCGGGGGCCCAAGAGACCCAGTACTTC
TRBJ2-7 TRBV7-2 . TRBD2 CASSSRTSGGIYEQYF TGTGCCAGCAGTAGCAGGACTAGCGGGGGGATCTACGAGCAGTACTTC
TRBJ1-5 TRBV2 few . CASSAHRDQPQHF TGTGCCAGCAGTGCCCACAGGGATCAGCCCCAGCATTTT